This T cell receptor (beta chain) was sequenced during a study of read filtering for tumor transcriptome and immune sequencing. Study-wide background: Transcriptome libraries were built from DNase-treated RNA. Study-wide points: About 80% of IR-seq clonotypes had a single read, yet these held roughly 3.8% of reads.

This clonotype showed up many times. Its specificity is not known. Every patient had bone marrow sampled while the disease was active. Molecular barcoded adaptors covering alpha/delta and beta/gamma chains were used on approximately 400 ng RNA. Via MiXCR, TCRdb re-called the reads, giving one row per CDR3 protein. This sample has over 50,000 distinct CDR3 sequences, with about 21% found just once. The CDR3 contains 13 residues. V dropped 2 bases and J dropped 7 bases, with 9 bases sitting between them. The origin of this receptor is a donor at least 40 years old with multiple myeloma. The sequenced sample was a population of CD138-negative cells sorted from bone marrow. This sequence joins TRBV12-3 or TRBV12-4 and TRBJ1-5; D is unresolved. CDR3 coding DNA: TGTGCCAGCAGTTTACGAGAGATACAGCCCCAGCATTTT. Its translation is CASSLREIQPQHF.